This T cell receptor (beta chain) derives from a study of OX40 agonist ivuxolimab in advanced cancers. Study context: Therapy given before enrollment (anti-PD-1, anti-PD-L1 or anti-CTLA-4) was allowed, and 40% to 45% had some.

Only in-frame clones appear in the TCRdb table, and some are missing; sequencing was by immunoSEQ multiplex PCR. The sample has about 6,700 clones; 94% are singletons. This CDR3 is built from 16 residues. Per germline, CDR1 SGHVS and CDR2 FQNEAQ. V lost 7 bases to trimming and J lost 4 bases; unmatched junction nucleotides: 15. Sampling times: baseline, cycle 4 day 1, cycle 7 day 1. The genes are TRBV7-8 and TRBJ2-7, with TRBD2 matching over 8 bases. The TCR originated in an adult with an advanced solid tumor such as melanoma, head and neck, liver or kidney cancer. Sample: CD4+ or CD8+ T cells sorted from blood, taken in a trial of the OX40 agonist ivuxolimab. The CDR3 DNA reads as TGTGCCAGCAACCCACAGACTAGCGCGATTGTATACGAGCAGTACTTC. Protein sequence: CASNPQTSAIVYEQYF.